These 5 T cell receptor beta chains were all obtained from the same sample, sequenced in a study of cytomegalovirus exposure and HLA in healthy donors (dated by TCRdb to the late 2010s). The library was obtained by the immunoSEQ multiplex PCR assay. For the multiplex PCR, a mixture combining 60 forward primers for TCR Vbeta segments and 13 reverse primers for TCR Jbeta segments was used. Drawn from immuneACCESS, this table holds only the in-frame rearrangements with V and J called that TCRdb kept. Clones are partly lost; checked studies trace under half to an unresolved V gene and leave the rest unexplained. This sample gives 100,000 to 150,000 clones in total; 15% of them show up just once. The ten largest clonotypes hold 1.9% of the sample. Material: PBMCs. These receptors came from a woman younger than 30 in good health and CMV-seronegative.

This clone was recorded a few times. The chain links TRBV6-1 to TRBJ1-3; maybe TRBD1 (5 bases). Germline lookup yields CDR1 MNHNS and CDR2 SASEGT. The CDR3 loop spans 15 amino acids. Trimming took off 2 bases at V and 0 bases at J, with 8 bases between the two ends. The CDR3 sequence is CASSEQGFSGNTIYF. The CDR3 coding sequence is TGTGCCAGCAGTGAACAGGGCTTCTCTGGAAACACCATATATTTT.

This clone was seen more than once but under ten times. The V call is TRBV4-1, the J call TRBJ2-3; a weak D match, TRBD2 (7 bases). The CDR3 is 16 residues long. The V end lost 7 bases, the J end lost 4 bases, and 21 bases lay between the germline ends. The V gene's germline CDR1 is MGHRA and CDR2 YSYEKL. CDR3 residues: CASTPGAGAEADTQYF. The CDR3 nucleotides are TGCGCCAGCACCCCTGGGGCGGGGGCCGAGGCAGATACGCAGTATTTT.

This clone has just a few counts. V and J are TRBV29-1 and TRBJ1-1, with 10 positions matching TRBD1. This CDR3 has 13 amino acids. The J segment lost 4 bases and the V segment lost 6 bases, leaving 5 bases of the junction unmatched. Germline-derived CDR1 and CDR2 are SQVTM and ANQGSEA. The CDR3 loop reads CSVRQGAGTEAFF. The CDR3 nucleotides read TGCAGCGTGAGACAGGGGGCCGGCACTGAAGCTTTCTTT.

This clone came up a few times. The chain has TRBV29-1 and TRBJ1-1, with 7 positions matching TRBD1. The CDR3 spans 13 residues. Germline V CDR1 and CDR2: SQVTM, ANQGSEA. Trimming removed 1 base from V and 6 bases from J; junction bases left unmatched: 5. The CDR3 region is CSVEGRTGPEAFF. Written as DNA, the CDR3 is TGCAGCGTTGAAGGGCGGACAGGTCCTGAAGCTTTCTTT.

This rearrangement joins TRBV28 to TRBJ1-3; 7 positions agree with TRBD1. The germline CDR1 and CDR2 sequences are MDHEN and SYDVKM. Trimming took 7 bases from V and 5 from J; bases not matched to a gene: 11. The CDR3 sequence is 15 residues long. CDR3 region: CASTLRDRLRNTIYF. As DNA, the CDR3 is TGTGCCAGCACTCTACGGGACAGACTACGAAACACCATATATTTT. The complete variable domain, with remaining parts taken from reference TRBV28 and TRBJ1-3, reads DVKVTQSSRYLVKRTGEKVFLECVQDMDHENMFWYRQDPGLGLRLIYFSYDVKMKEKGDIPEGYSVSREKKERFSLILESASTNQTSMYLCASTLRDRLRNTIYFGEGSWLTVV.